The clone carrying this T cell receptor beta chain was seen only once. What it binds is not known. The data derive from a study of CD8 T cells in Susac syndrome. Study observations and caveats: Maximal CD8+ clonal expansion in Susac was observed within TEMRA cells and among active patients.

The germline V and J ends were trimmed by 4 bases and 0 bases, with 14 bases remaining between them. The CDR3 spans 16 residues. Germline CDR1 is SEHNR and CDR2 is FQNEAQ (reference sequence). The sequenced target, TCR beta, came from blood CD8+ and CD4+ T cells. RNA amounts of roughly 0.45 to 1 ug underwent reverse transcription with random hexamers. MiXCR, run by TCRdb on the immunoSEQ multiplex PCR reads, gives a single entry per CDR3 protein. This sample carries approximately 80,000 distinct CDR3 sequences, roughly 95% of them seen once, and the ten largest clones take about 0.52%. The specimen sequenced was CD8+ T cells from PBMCs. The chain links TRBV7-9 to TRBJ2-3, with D possibly being TRBD2 (5 bases). The sequence came from a human donor with Susac syndrome. CDR3 DNA sequence: TGTGCCAGCAGCTCATCGGACTGGTCTAGCACAGATACGCAGTATTTT. It specifies CASSSSDWSSTDTQYF.